This T cell receptor beta chain was sequenced in a study of blood T cell repertoires in COVID-19. Profiling relied on immunoSEQ multiplex PCR, and the TCRdb table lists in-frame clones only, not all of them. The table includes around 150,000 clones, approximately 86% detected once. This clone was seen a single time. There are 15 residues in the CDR3. Germline-derived CDR1 and CDR2 are SGDLS and YYNGEE. Trimming cost V 4 bases and J 0 bases, with 12 bases left between them. Sequencing used peripheral blood. The V and J genes are TRBV9 and TRBJ2-3, with D possibly being TRBD1 (6 bases). This receptor was taken from a man between 65 and 85 years old with acute or convalescent COVID-19. CDR3 region: CASSLGHPSTDTQYF. The CDR3 DNA reads as TGTGCCAGCAGCTTGGGACACCCCAGCACAGATACGCAGTATTTT.